The following is a TCR beta chain sequence with its context. The data were taken from a study of T cell changes during pregnancy in multiple sclerosis. CDR3 length equals 16 residues. V lost 1 base to trimming and J lost 1 base, with 14 bases between them. The germline gives CDR1 SGHTA, CDR2 FQGNSA. Libraries were prepared by immunoSEQ multiplex PCR; TCRdb keeps only in-frame clonotypes and omits some of them. Of tens of thousands of clones in the sample, 94% were seen once. The clonotype was recovered from a female donor with multiple sclerosis, enrolled in a pregnancy study. The V and J genes are TRBV7-2 and TRBJ2-7; D is perhaps TRBD1 (5 bases). Sequencing used peripheral blood, obtained in the third trimester of pregnancy. CDR3 nucleotides: TGTGCCAGCAGCTTAGATTTAGGTGACAGTTCCTACGAGCAGTACTTC. Amino acids: CASSLDLGDSSYEQYF.